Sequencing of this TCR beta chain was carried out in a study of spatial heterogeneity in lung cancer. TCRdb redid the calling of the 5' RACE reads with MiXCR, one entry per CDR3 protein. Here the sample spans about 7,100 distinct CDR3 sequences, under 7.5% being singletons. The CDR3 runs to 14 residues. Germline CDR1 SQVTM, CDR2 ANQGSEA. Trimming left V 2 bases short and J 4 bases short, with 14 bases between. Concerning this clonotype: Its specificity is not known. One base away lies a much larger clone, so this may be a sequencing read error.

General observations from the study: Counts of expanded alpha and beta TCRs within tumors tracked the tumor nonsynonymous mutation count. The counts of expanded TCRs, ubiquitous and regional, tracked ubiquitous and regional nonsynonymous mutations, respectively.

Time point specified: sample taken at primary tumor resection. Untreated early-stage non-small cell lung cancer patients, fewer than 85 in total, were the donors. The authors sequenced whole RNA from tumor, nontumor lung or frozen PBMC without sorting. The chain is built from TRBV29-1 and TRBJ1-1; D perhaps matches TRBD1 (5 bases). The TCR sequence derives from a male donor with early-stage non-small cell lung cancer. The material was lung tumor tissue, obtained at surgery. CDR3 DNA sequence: TGCAGCGTTGAATTTATGGGGGATGGCACTGAAGCTTTCTTT. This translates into CSVEFMGDGTEAFF.